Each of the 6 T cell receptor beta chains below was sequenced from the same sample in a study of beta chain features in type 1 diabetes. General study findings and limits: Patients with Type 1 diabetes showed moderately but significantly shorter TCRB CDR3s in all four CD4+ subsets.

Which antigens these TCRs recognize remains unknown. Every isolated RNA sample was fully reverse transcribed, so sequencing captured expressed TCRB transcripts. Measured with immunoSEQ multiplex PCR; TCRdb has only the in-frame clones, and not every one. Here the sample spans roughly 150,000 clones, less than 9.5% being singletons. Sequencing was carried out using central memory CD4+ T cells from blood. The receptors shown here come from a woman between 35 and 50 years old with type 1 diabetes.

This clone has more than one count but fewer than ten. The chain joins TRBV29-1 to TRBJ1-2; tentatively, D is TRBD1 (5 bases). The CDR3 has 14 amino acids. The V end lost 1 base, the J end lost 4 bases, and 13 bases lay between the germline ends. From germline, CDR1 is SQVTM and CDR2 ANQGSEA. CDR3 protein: CSVEGAGWAYGYTF. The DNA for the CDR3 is TGCAGCGTTGAAGGGGCAGGGTGGGCCTATGGCTACACCTTC.

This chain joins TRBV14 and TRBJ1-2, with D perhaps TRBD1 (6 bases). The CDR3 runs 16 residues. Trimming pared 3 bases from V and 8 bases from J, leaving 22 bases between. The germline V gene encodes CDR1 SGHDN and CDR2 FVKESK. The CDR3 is CASSHLTRGSLGGYTF. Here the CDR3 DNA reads TGTGCCAGCAGCCACCTCACTAGGGGGTCCCTTGGGGGCTACACCTTC.

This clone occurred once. The CDR3 here is CAWTRGTGELFF. The CDR3 DNA is TGTGCCTGGACGCGGGGCACCGGGGAGCTGTTTTTT. The chain links TRBV30 to TRBJ2-2; the D gene is possibly TRBD2 (6 bases). Germline V lookup: CDR1 GTSNPN, CDR2 SVGIG (reference sequence). The germline V and J ends were trimmed by 4 bases and 4 bases, with 7 bases remaining between them. The CDR3 loop spans 12 amino acids. The full variable domain, its missing parts supplied by reference TRBV30 and TRBJ2-2, is SQTIHQWPATLVQPVGSPLSLECTVEGTSNPNLYWYRQAAGRGLQLLFYSVGIGQISSEVPQNLSASRPQDRQFILSSKKLLLSDSGFYLCAWTRGTGELFFGEGSRLTVL.

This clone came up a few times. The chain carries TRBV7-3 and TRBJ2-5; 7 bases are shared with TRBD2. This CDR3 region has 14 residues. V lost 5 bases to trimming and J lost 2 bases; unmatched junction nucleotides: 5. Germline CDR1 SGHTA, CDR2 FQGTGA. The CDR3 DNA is TGTGCCAGCAGCCCCACTAGCGTACAAGAGACCCAGTACTTC. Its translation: CASSPTSVQETQYF. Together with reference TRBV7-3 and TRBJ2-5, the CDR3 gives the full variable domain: GAGVSQTPSNKVTEKGKYVELRCDPISGHTALYWYRQSLGQGPEFLIYFQGTGAADDSGLPNDRFFAVRPEGSVSTLKIQRTERGDSAVYLCASSPTSVQETQYFGPGTRLLVL.

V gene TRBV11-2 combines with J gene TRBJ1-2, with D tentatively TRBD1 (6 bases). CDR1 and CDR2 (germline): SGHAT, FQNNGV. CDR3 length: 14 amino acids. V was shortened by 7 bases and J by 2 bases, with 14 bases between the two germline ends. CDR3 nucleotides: TGTGCCAGCACCATAGACAGGAGGAACTATGGCTACACCTTC. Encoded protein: CASTIDRRNYGYTF.

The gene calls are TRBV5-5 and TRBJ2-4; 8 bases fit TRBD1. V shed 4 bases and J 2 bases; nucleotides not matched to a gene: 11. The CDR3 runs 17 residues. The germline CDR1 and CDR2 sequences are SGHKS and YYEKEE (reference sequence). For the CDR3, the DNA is TGTGCCAGCAGCCCACGGACAGGGATCGAAACCAAAAACATTCAGTACTTC. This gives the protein CASSPRTGIETKNIQYF.